Listed here are 25 T cell receptor beta chains from one sample, sequenced in a study of OX40 agonist ivuxolimab in advanced cancers. Measured with immunoSEQ multiplex PCR; TCRdb has only the in-frame clones, and not every one. This table has roughly 70,000 clones, 87% appearing once. Sample: CD4+ or CD8+ T cells sorted from blood, taken in a trial of the OX40 agonist ivuxolimab. The receptors stem from an adult with an advanced solid tumor such as melanoma, head and neck, liver or kidney cancer.

J is TRBJ1-4 and V is TRBV28; tentatively, D is TRBD1 (5 bases). V dropped 3 bases and J dropped 7 bases, with 9 bases sitting between them. The length of the CDR3 is 13 residues. The germline gives CDR1 MDHEN, CDR2 SYDVKM. The CDR3 protein is CASSFPRGEKLFF. CDR3 sequence (DNA): TGTGCCAGCAGTTTTCCGAGGGGTGAAAAACTGTTTTTT.

This chain links TRBV6-5 with TRBJ1-1; TRBD1 might be the D (5 bases). Germline loops: CDR1 MNHEY, CDR2 SVGAGI. The CDR3 runs 15 residues. V lost 0 bases, J lost 1 base, and 9 bases lay in between. CDR3 in DNA: TGTGCCAGCAGTTACTCAGGGGTCTCGAACACTGAAGCTTTCTTT. This encodes CASSYSGVSNTEAFF.

This clone occurred a few times. The J gene is TRBJ2-3, the V gene TRBV18; no reliable D call. Per the germline V gene, CDR1 is KGHSH and CDR2 is LQKENI. Trimming removed 3 bases at V and 0 bases at J, with 10 bases between. CDR3 size: 15 residues. In nucleotides, the CDR3 is TGTGCCAGCTCACCTACAGACTCAAGCACAGATACGCAGTATTTT. It encodes CASSPTDSSTDTQYF.

This clone has a handful of counts. The chain joins TRBV5-1 to TRBJ2-7, with 7 positions matching TRBD1. The CDR3 covers 16 residues. Germline V gene data show CDR1 as SGHRS and CDR2 as YFSETQ. The V and J ends lost 1 base and 5 bases, in that order; junction bases with no gene match: 12. CDR3 sequence: CASSLFSSGRGHEQYF. The CDR3 DNA reads TGCGCCAGCAGCTTGTTCTCGTCTGGAAGGGGGCACGAGCAGTACTTC.

The rearrangement links TRBV7-2 to TRBJ2-7, with 12 positions matching TRBD2. After removal of 5 bases from V and 3 bases from J, the junction contained 5 bases not matched to a gene. The germline gives CDR1 SGHTA, CDR2 FQGNSA. This CDR3 contains 15 residues. Written as DNA, the CDR3 is TGTGCCAGCAGCGGACGACTAGCGGGAGTCTACGAGCAGTACTTC. Its protein is CASSGRLAGVYEQYF.

The rearrangement links TRBV6-4 to TRBJ1-5; no reliable D call. V was shortened by 5 bases and J by 3 bases, with 11 bases between the two germline ends. CDR1 and CDR2 from the germline V gene are MRHNA and SNTAGT. The CDR3 has 14 residues. The CDR3 loop is CASSYGSYNQPQHF. The CDR3, as DNA: TGTGCCAGCAGTTATGGGAGCTACAATCAGCCCCAGCATTTT.

The chain joins TRBV11-3 to TRBJ2-1; 10 bases line up with TRBD2. Germline V CDR1 and CDR2: SGHNT, YENEEA. This CDR3 is built from 16 residues. J lost 5 bases, V lost 4 bases, and 8 bases had no gene match. The DNA of the CDR3 is TGTGCCAGCAGCTCATTCTATAGCGGGGGGAACAATGAGCAGTTCTTC. Its protein is CASSSFYSGGNNEQFF.

The V call is TRBV19, the J call TRBJ1-5, with TRBD1 as a possible D gene (5 bases). Trimming removed 3 bases at V and 4 bases at J, with 7 bases between. Germline V gene data show CDR1 as LNHDA and CDR2 as SQIVND (reference sequence). The CDR3 covers 13 residues. The CDR3 bases are TGTGCCAGTAGTATCAGGGCGAATCAGCCCCAGCATTTT. Its translation is CASSIRANQPQHF.

The V and J genes are TRBV5-8 and TRBJ2-1, with TRBD1 as a possible D gene (5 bases). CDR3 length: 13 residues. V was cut by 5 bases and J by 7 bases, with 13 bases left in between. Looked up from germline, CDR1 is SGHTS and CDR2 is YDEGEE. CDR3 region: CASRVTASNEQFF. The CDR3 DNA sequence: TGTGCCAGCAGGGTGACAGCGAGTAATGAGCAGTTCTTC.

The chain carries TRBV5-1 and TRBJ1-2, with a weak D call TRBD1 (5 bases). The CDR3 is 15 amino acids. With 0 bases removed from V and 5 bases from J, the gap between germline ends came to 14 bases. Germline CDR1 and CDR2: SGHRS and YFSETQ. CDR3 amino acids: CASSLDGREGYGYTF. CDR3 nucleotide sequence: TGCGCCAGCAGCTTGGATGGCAGGGAGGGGTATGGCTACACCTTC.

This rearrangement joins TRBV19 to TRBJ2-1; 12 bases fit TRBD2. V trimming: 3 bases; J trimming: 3 bases; junction bases outside the gene matches: 12. The CDR3 consists of 19 residues. CDR1 is LNHDA and CDR2 is SQIVND in the germline V gene (reference sequence). The CDR3 DNA is TGTGCCAGTAGTATGGGCCTAGCGGGAGGGCTGGGATACTACAATGAGCAGTTCTTC. It is translated as CASSMGLAGGLGYYNEQFF.

V usage is TRBV7-8 and J usage is TRBJ2-5; perhaps TRBD1 as D (6 bases). The CDR3 runs to 16 residues. CDR1 and CDR2 (germline): SGHVS, FQNEAQ. The V and J ends lost 3 bases and 5 bases respectively, with 19 bases between them. The DNA of the CDR3 is TGTGCCAGCAGCTTTAGGACAGTTGGGTTATTGGAGACCCAGTACTTC. Amino acids: CASSFRTVGLLETQYF.

This clone was picked up one time. V is TRBV7-2 and J is TRBJ2-5, with TRBD2 matching 9 bases. V gave up 3 bases and J gave up 1 base; unmatched junction bases: 6. The CDR3 has 16 amino acids. Germline CDR1 SGHTA, CDR2 FQGNSA. The CDR3 sequence is CASSFDAGGTQETQYF. DNA for the CDR3: TGTGCCAGCAGCTTCGACGCGGGAGGGACCCAAGAGACCCAGTACTTC.

The V call is TRBV7-2, the J call TRBJ2-1, with D tentatively TRBD2 (7 bases). The V gene's germline CDR1 is SGHTA and CDR2 FQGNSA. V dropped 6 bases and J dropped 3 bases, with 12 bases sitting between them. This CDR3 is built from 14 residues. Here the CDR3 DNA reads TGTGCCAGCAGTAGGGGGGGATTCTACAATGAGCAGTTCTTC. The encoded protein is CASSRGGFYNEQFF.

This clone appeared once. V usage is TRBV4-1 and J usage is TRBJ1-2; no definite D call. Per the germline V gene, CDR1 is MGHRA and CDR2 is YSYEKL. The CDR3 runs 16 residues. Trimming stripped 1 base from V and 0 bases from J, with 12 bases between. CDR3: CASSQVLRRSNYGYTF. The DNA for the CDR3 is TGCGCCAGCAGCCAAGTATTGCGCAGGTCTAACTATGGCTACACCTTC.

This clone was found a few times. The V gene is TRBV18, the J gene TRBJ1-2; TRBD1 matches 8 bases. Germline values: CDR1 KGHSH, CDR2 LQKENI. Trimming took 4 bases from V and 2 from J; bases not matched to a gene: 3. This CDR3 has 14 amino acids. Written as DNA, the CDR3 is TGTGCCAGCTCACGGACAGGGACCAACTATGGCTACACCTTC. This gives the protein CASSRTGTNYGYTF.

This sequence joins TRBV7-9 and TRBJ2-7; 13 bases map to TRBD2. Trimming at V came to 5 bases and at J to 5 bases, leaving 3 bases not matched to a gene. The CDR3 is made up of 14 amino acids. Germline-derived CDR1 and CDR2 are SEHNR and FQNEAQ (reference sequence). CDR3 DNA sequence: TGTGCCAGCAGCGTGGGACTAGCGGGAAACGAGCAGTACTTC. Encoded protein: CASSVGLAGNEQYF.

This chain links TRBV18 with TRBJ2-2; 7 bases fit TRBD1. The CDR3 is 15 residues long. The germline V gene encodes CDR1 KGHSH and CDR2 LQKENI. V was clipped by 6 bases and J by 6 bases; unmatched bases: 10. In DNA, the CDR3 is TGTGCCAGCTCCAGAGGCCCGCAGGGGGCCGGGGAGCTGTTTTTT. As protein: CASSRGPQGAGELFF. The whole variable domain, remainder taken from reference TRBV18 and TRBJ2-2, is NAGVMQNPRHLVRRRGQEARLRCSPMKGHSHVYWYRQLPEEGLKFMVYLQKENIIDESGMPKERFSAEFPKEGPSILRIQQVVRGDSAAYFCASSRGPQGAGELFFGEGSRLTVL.

This chain joins TRBV6-5 and TRBJ2-7, with D perhaps assigned TRBD1 or TRBD2 (5 bases each). V shed 6 bases and J shed 3 bases, with 9 bases lying between them. CDR3 length: 12 amino acids. Germline lookup yields CDR1 MNHEY and CDR2 SVGAGI. Here the CDR3 reads CASRGRDYEQYF. The DNA for the CDR3 is TGTGCCAGCAGGGGACGGGACTACGAGCAGTACTTC.

The rearrangement joins TRBV6-6 to TRBJ1-1; D may be TRBD1 (5 bases). The V end was cut by 6 bases, the J end by 5 bases, with 19 bases between. Looked up from germline, CDR1 is MNHNY and CDR2 is SVGAGI (reference sequence). The length of the CDR3 is 15 residues. Here the CDR3 DNA reads TGTGCCAGCAGCCGGAATACAGGTGGTGGGACTGAAGCTTTCTTT. It encodes CASSRNTGGGTEAFF.

The chain uses TRBV19 and TRBJ1-5; D unclear. This CDR3 is built from 17 residues. CDR1 LNHDA and CDR2 SQIVND come from the germline V gene (reference sequence). V dropped 6 bases and J dropped 4 bases, with 22 bases sitting between them. The CDR3 region has the DNA TGTGCCAGTAGATCCTTGCGGAACACGGACGGGAATCAGCCCCAGCATTTT. Its translation: CASRSLRNTDGNQPQHF.

The genes are TRBV7-9 and TRBJ2-7; D possibly corresponds to TRBD2 (7 bases). The CDR3 has 13 amino acids. Trimming cost V 7 bases and J 4 bases, with 14 bases left between them. Germline assignment: CDR1 SEHNR and CDR2 FQNEAQ (reference sequence). The CDR3 nucleotides read TGTGCCAGCAAGATAGGGGGGGCGTACGAGCAGTACTTC. Translating it yields CASKIGGAYEQYF.

The chain employs TRBV7-3 and TRBJ2-5, with 9 nucleotides matching TRBD1. J lost 4 bases, V lost 10 bases, and 4 bases had no gene match. The CDR3 extends over 12 amino acids. CDR1 and CDR2 from the germline V gene are SGHTA and FQGTGA. In nucleotides, the CDR3 is TGTGCCACGGGACAGGGCGGAGAGACCCAGTACTTC. Protein sequence: CATGQGGETQYF.

V is TRBV7-2 and J is TRBJ1-4; D is unresolved. Trimming removed 5 bases from V and 5 bases from J, with 15 bases in between. Germline V lookup: CDR1 SGHTA, CDR2 FQGNSA. There are 15 residues in the CDR3. CDR3 protein: CASSPYYSGNEKLFF. CDR3 coding DNA: TGTGCCAGCAGCCCATACTACTCGGGGAATGAAAAACTGTTTTTT.

The V gene is TRBV19, the J gene TRBJ2-6, with 9 bases that match TRBD1. This CDR3 region has 19 residues. Losses at the gene ends were 6 bases for V and 0 bases for J; bases not matched to a gene: 12. CDR1 and CDR2 (germline): LNHDA, SQIVND (reference sequence). The CDR3 region has the DNA TGTGCCAGTAGGACTTGGGGGGGACAGGGCATCTCTGGGGCCAACGTCCTGACTTTC. This codes for CASRTWGGQGISGANVLTF. Complete variable domain (other parts from reference TRBV19 and TRBJ2-6): DGGITQSPKYLFRKEGQNVTLSCEQNLNHDAMYWYRQDPGQGLRLIYYSQIVNDFQKGDIAEGYSVSREKKESFPLTVTSAQKNPTAFYLCASRTWGGQGISGANVLTFGAGSRLTVL.